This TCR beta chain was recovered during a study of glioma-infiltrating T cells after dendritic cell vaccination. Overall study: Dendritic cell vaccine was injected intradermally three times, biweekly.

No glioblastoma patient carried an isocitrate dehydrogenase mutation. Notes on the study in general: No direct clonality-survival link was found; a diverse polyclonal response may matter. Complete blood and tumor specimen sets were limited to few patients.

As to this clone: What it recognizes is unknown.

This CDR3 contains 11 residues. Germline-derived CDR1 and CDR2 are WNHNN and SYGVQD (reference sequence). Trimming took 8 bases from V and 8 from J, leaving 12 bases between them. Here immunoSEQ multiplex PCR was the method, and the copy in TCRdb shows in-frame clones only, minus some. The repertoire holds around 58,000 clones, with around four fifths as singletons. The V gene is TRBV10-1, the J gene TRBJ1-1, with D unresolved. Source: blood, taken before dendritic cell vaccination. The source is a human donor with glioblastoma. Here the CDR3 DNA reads TGCGCCAGCCGGGGTACGGGAGAAGCTTTCTTT. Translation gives CASRGTGEAFF.